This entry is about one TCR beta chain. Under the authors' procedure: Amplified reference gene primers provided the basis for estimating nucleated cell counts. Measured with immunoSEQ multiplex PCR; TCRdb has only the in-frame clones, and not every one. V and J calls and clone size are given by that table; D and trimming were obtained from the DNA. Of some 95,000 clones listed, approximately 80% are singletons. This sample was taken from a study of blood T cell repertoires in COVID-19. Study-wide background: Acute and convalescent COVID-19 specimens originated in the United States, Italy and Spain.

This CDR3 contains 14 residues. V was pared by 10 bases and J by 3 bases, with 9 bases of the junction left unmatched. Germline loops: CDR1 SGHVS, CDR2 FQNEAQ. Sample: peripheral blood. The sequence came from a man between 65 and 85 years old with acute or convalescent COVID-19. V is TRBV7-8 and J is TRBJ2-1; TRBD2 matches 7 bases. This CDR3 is CATQLAGYYNEQFF. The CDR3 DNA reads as TGTGCCACTCAGTTAGCGGGCTACTACAATGAGCAGTTCTTC.